This T cell receptor (beta chain) was captured by sequencing in a study of blood T cell repertoires in COVID-19. Assay used: immunoSEQ multiplex PCR; TCRdb lists only in-frame clones, some missing. The table includes roughly 95,000 clones, more than 80% detected once. CDR3 length: 14 amino acids. Germline V gene sequence: CDR1 MRHNA, CDR2 SNTAGT. J gave up 9 bases and V 3 bases, and 4 bases lay outside the gene matches. The V and J genes are TRBV6-4 and TRBJ2-3, with 12 bases matching TRBD2. The sequence was obtained from a human donor in a cohort sampled during active COVID-19. The specimen was peripheral blood. This CDR3 reads CASSETSGSGTQYF. The CDR3 DNA reads as TGTGCCAGCAGTGAGACTAGCGGGAGCGGCACGCAGTATTTT.